This T cell receptor beta chain was captured in a study of response to subunit inactivated influenza vaccine. The germline gives CDR1 SGHVS, CDR2 FQNEAQ. The J segment lost 6 bases and the V segment lost 5 bases, leaving 6 bases of the junction unmatched. This CDR3 has 15 residues. Study conclusions and caveats: The authors proposed limited new T cell recruitment per seasonal influenza vaccination.

This clonotype has a handful of counts. Its antigen is still unknown. TCRdb re-derived calls from the RT-PCR reads in MiXCR, one entry per CDR3 protein. The data hold around 710,000 distinct CDR3 sequences, with more than 11% observed a single time. The J gene is TRBJ2-2, the V gene TRBV7-8; TRBD1 matches 10 bases. The clonotype originates from a man in his fifties who received an inactivated influenza vaccine. The sequenced sample was PBMCs from blood, obtained roughly 15 days before vaccination. The chain's CDR3 is CASSLRDRGPGELFF. As DNA, the CDR3 is TGTGCCAGCAGCCTCCGGGACAGGGGACCCGGGGAGCTGTTTTTT.